This T cell receptor beta chain originates from a study of cytomegalovirus exposure and HLA in healthy donors. Germline V gene lookup returns CDR1 SGHTA and CDR2 FQGNSA. The CDR3 runs to 15 residues. Trimming removed 3 bases at V and 2 bases at J, with 12 bases between. Notes on this clone: What it binds is not known.

Study-wide results and caveats: Some V segments, TRBV6-2 and TRBV6-3 among them, were indistinguishable and were therefore excluded.

Amplification used 60 Vbeta primers and 13 Jbeta primers. Here immunoSEQ multiplex PCR was the method, and the copy in TCRdb shows in-frame clones only, minus some. The sample records about 90,000 clones, roughly 58% being singletons. V usage is TRBV7-2 and J usage is TRBJ2-3, with D maybe TRBD2 (6 bases). Sequences were obtained from PBMCs. The clonotype comes from a woman aged 25 to 39 in good health and CMV-seropositive. CDR3 sequence: CASSFFSGYTDTQYF. CDR3 in DNA: TGTGCCAGCAGCTTCTTTAGCGGTTACACAGATACGCAGTATTTT.